This passage covers 16 T cell receptor beta chains from one sample sequenced in a study of molecular identifiers for immune sequencing clone quantification. TCRdb fed the PCR reads into MiXCR, producing one record per CDR3 protein. The sample includes some 100,000 distinct CDR3 sequences, 35% to 40% of them seen just once. The sample comprised naive CD8+ T cells from blood, with Jurkat cell RNA spiked in. Indicated subset: FACS-sorted CD8+CD4-CCR7+CD45RA+ naive T cells. The receptor source for this set is a human donor in good health. Some libraries in this study had Jurkat cell RNA spiked in.

As for this clonotype: At one end, the junction sequence differs from germline, possibly due to a read error. The chain recombines TRBV4-1 with TRBJ2-1; D unresolved. This CDR3 spans 14 amino acids. CDR1 is MGHRA and CDR2 is YSYEKL in the germline V gene. CDR3 DNA: TGCGCCAGCAGCCAAGGGACGGACGGCAATGAGCGGTTCTTC. Translation gives CASSQGTDGNERFF.

On this clonotype: This clone may be a read error of a much larger clone one base away. V and J are TRBV28 and TRBJ2-3; no clear D gene. This CDR3 comprises 12 residues. Germline V gene lookup returns CDR1 MDHEN and CDR2 SYDVKM. CDR3 loop: CANSLSADTQYF. The CDR3 DNA reads TGTGCCAACAGTTTATCTGCAGATACGCAGTATTTT.

This clonotype was found many times. The gene calls are TRBV28 and TRBJ1-5; D may be TRBD1 (6 bases). Germline CDR1 MDHEN, CDR2 SYDVKM. CDR3 length: 15 amino acids. Trimming left V 5 bases short and J 5 bases short, with 16 bases between. CDR3 region: CASSLDPGGHQPQHF. In DNA form, the CDR3 reads TGTGCCAGCAGTCTGGACCCTGGGGGCCATCAGCCCCAGCATTTT.

Notes on this clonotype: One end of the junction varies from germline; a read error may be responsible. The chain links TRBV13 to TRBJ1-2, with D uncertain. The V gene's germline CDR1 is PRHDT and CDR2 FYEKMQ (reference sequence). The CDR3 has 15 residues. The DNA for the CDR3 is TGTGCCAGCAGCTTCTTTGAGGAAGCTAACTATGGCTGCACCTTC. Protein product: CASSFFEEANYGCTF.

This clonotype was counted a few times. A read error may explain this, as a much larger clone is one base away. The rearrangement joins TRBV6-5 to TRBJ1-1; D may be TRBD1 (5 bases). The CDR3 loop spans 14 amino acids. Per germline, CDR1 MNHEY and CDR2 SVGAGI. Between the trimmed V and J ends, which lost 6 bases and 5 bases, there was a span of 16 bases. In DNA form, the CDR3 reads TGTGCCAGCAGCTCCTGGCAGGGAGAAACTGAAGCTTTCTTT. Translation gives CASSSWQGETEAFF.

The rearrangement links TRBV20-1 to TRBJ2-2; the D gene could be TRBD1 or TRBD2 (5 bases each). Per germline, CDR1 DFQATT and CDR2 SNEGSKA (reference sequence). The germline V and J ends were trimmed by 6 bases and 6 bases, with 20 bases remaining between them. The CDR3 loop spans 15 amino acids. As DNA, the CDR3 is TGCAGTGCATCATCCGGGACGGCTATCTCCGGGGAGCTGTTTTTT. It specifies CSASSGTAISGELFF.

The CDR3 nucleotides are TGTGCCAGCAGTTACTCCGGGACTAGCGGTCGGGACCAGTACTTC. This gives the protein CASSYSGTSGRDQYF. This chain connects TRBV6-5 to TRBJ2-5; 11 nucleotides agree with TRBD2. With V trimmed by 0 bases and J by 10 bases, 7 bases remained unmatched. The V gene's germline CDR1 is MNHEY and CDR2 SVGAGI. There are 15 residues in the CDR3.

This clonotype was detected once. A read error is possible here, since a much larger clone lies one base away. The rearrangement links TRBV7-8 to TRBJ2-7; 7 nucleotides line up with TRBD1. This CDR3 spans 13 amino acids. Germline trimming cut 3 bases from V and 5 bases from J; bases unmatched to any gene: 4. Germline lookup yields CDR1 SGHVS and CDR2 FQNEAQ. DNA for the CDR3: TGTGCCAGCAGCTTTGGACAGGTCCACGAGCAGTACTTC. Translating gives CASSFGQVHEQYF. Using reference TRBV7-8 and TRBJ2-7 for the parts outside the CDR3, the full variable domain is GAGVSQSPRYKVAKRGQDVALRCDPISGHVSLFWYQQALGQGPEFLTYFQNEAQLDKSGLPSDRFFAERPEGSVSTLKIQRTQQEDSAVYLCASSFGQVHEQYFGPGTRLTVT.

In its sample, this clonotype was seen a few times. At one of its ends the junction is not consistent with the germline gene, which may arise from a read error. Here the CDR3 reads CASSLALGPSYEQYF. The CDR3 nucleotides read TGTGCTAGCAGCTTAGCGCTCGGGCCCTCCTACGAGCAGTACTTC. This chain links TRBV7-7 with TRBJ2-7; the D gene is possibly TRBD2 (5 bases). Germline V gives CDR1 SSHAT, CDR2 FNYEAQ (reference sequence). There are 15 residues in the CDR3.

Comment on this clonotype: Just one base apart from a much larger clone, this may be a read error. This chain joins TRBV4-2 and TRBJ2-7; D remains ambiguous. CDR3 length equals 14 residues. The germline V gene has CDR1 LGHNA and CDR2 YNFKEQ. Between the trimmed V and J ends, which lost 4 bases and 0 bases, there was a span of 10 bases. The chain's CDR3 is CASSPEVSSYEQYF. The CDR3 bases are TGTGCCAGCAGCCCTGAGGTGAGCTCCTACGAGCAGTACTTC.

The chain carries TRBV7-9 and TRBJ2-2; D gene uncertain. The CDR3 runs to 20 residues. The V gene's germline CDR1 is SEHNR and CDR2 FQNEAQ (reference sequence). The V gene lost 5 bases and the J gene lost 0 bases, with 25 bases spanning the gap. CDR3 sequence reads: CASSPSATKRENANTGELFF. In DNA form, the CDR3 reads TGTGCCAGCAGCCCCTCCGCTACCAAACGTGAAAACGCGAACACCGGGGAGCTGTTTTTT. Variable domain in full (rest from reference TRBV7-9 and TRBJ2-2): DTGVSQNPRHKITKRGQNVTFRCDPISEHNRLYWYRQTLGQGPEFLTYFQNEAQLEKSRLLSDRFSAERPKGSFSTLEIQRTEQGDSAMYLCASSPSATKRENANTGELFFGEGSRLTVL.

This clonotype was counted many times. The DNA for the CDR3 is TGCAGCGTTACGTGGGAGGATCAGCCCCAGCATTTT. Protein product: CSVTWEDQPQHF. J is TRBJ1-5 and V is TRBV29-1; no clear D gene. V was pared by 5 bases and J by 5 bases, with 10 bases between. The CDR3 totals 12 residues. The germline V gene encodes CDR1 SQVTM and CDR2 ANQGSEA.

In its sample, this clonotype was seen a few times. The chain uses TRBV19 and TRBJ2-1, with D tentatively TRBD2 (6 bases). The CDR3 extends over 15 amino acids. Trimming took off 3 bases at V and 0 bases at J, with 9 bases between the two ends. Germline-derived CDR1 and CDR2 are LNHDA and SQIVND (reference sequence). CDR3: CASSMGGSSYNEQFF. CDR3 in DNA: TGTGCCAGTAGTATGGGAGGCAGCTCCTACAATGAGCAGTTCTTC.

The V call is TRBV29-1, the J call TRBJ2-7; 7 nucleotides line up with TRBD2. The CDR3 covers 12 residues. Looked up from germline, CDR1 is SQVTM and CDR2 is ANQGSEA. V trimming: 4 bases; J trimming: 5 bases; junction bases outside the gene matches: 5. The CDR3 region is CSVARGGDEQYF. For the CDR3, the DNA is TGCAGCGTTGCCCGGGGAGGGGACGAGCAGTACTTC.

Comment on this clonotype: A much more abundant neighbour one base away suggests this may be a read error. This chain links TRBV29-1 with TRBJ2-5; D unresolved. The CDR3 has 12 amino acids. The V end was cut by 6 bases, the J end by 7 bases, with 15 bases between. Germline lookup yields CDR1 SQVTM and CDR2 ANQGSEA. In DNA, the CDR3 is TGCAGCGTCCAACGAGGTCACGGGACCCAGTACTTC. Translating it yields CSVQRGHGTQYF. The variable domain in full, completed from reference TRBV29-1 and TRBJ2-5, reads SAVISQKPSRDICQRGTSLTIQCQVDSQVTMMFWYRQQPGQSLTLIATANQGSEATYESGFVIDKFPISRPNLTFSTLTVSNMSPEDSSIYLCSVQRGHGTQYFGPGTRLLVL.

Worth noting for this clonotype: A single base separates this from a much larger clone, so it may be a read error. V and J are TRBV7-9 and TRBJ2-3; 7 bases agree with TRBD1. With V trimmed by 4 bases and J by 9 bases, 10 bases remained unmatched. The CDR3 has 14 amino acids. Germline CDR1 is SEHNR and CDR2 is FQNEAQ (reference sequence). The chain's CDR3 is CASSSRDRVETQYF. CDR3 bases: TGTGCCAGCAGCTCCAGAGACAGGGTCGAAACGCAGTATTTT.